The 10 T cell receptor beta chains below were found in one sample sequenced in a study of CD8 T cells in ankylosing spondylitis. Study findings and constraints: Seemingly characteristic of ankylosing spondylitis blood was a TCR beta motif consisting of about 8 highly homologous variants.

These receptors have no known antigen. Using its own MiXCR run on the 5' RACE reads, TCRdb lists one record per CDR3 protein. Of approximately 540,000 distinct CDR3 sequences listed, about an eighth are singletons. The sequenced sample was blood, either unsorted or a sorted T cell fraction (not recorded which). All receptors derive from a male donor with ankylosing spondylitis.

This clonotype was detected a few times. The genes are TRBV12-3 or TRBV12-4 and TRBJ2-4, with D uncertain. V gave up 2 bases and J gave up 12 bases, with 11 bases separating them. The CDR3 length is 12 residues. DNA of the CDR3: TGTGCCAGCAGTTTACCCCCGGCCTCTCAGTACTTC. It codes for CASSLPPASQYF.

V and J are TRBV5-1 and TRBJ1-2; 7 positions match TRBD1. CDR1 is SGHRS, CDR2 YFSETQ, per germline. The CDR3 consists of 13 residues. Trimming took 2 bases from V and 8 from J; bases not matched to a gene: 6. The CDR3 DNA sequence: TGCGCCAGCAGCTTCGGGACAGTCTGGGGCTACACCTTC. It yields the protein CASSFGTVWGYTF.

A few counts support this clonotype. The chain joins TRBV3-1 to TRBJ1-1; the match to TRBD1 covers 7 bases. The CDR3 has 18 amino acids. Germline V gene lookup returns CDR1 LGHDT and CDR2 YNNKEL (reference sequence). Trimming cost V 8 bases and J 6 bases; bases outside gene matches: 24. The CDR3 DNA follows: TGTGCCAGCGCCAGGGGGATCGGGACAGCGTCGGGAAACGCTGAAGCTTTCTTT. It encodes CASARGIGTASGNAEAFF.

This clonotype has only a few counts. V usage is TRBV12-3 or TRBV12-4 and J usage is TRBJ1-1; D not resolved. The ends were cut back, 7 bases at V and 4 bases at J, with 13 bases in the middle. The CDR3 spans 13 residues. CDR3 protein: CASIGPLFTEAFF. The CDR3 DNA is TGTGCCAGCATAGGACCCCTCTTCACTGAAGCTTTCTTT.

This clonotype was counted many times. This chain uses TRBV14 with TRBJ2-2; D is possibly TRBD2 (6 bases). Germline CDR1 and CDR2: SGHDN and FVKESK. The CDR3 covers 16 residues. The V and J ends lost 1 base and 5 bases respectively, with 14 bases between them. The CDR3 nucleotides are TGTGCCAGCAGCCAAGGAGGCGGGATCTCAACCGGGGAGCTGTTTTTT. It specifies CASSQGGGISTGELFF.

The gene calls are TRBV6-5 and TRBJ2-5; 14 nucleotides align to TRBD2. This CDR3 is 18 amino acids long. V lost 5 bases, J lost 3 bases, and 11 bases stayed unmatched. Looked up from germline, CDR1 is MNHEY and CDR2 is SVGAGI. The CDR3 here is CASSNPGLAGAEEETQYF. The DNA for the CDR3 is TGTGCCAGCAGTAACCCGGGACTAGCGGGAGCGGAAGAAGAGACCCAGTACTTC.

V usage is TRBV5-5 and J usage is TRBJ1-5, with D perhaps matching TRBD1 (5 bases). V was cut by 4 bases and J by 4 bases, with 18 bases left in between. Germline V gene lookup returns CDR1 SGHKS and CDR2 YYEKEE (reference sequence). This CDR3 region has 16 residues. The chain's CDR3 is CASSLGLGEGNQPQHF. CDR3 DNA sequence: TGTGCCAGCAGCCTGGGCTTAGGGGAAGGAAATCAGCCCCAGCATTTT.

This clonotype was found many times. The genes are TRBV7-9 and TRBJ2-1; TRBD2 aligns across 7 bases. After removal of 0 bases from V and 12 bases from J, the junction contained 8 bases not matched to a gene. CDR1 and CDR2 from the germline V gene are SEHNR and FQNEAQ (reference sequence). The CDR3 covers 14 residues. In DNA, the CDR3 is TGTGCCAGCAGCTTAGCATTGGCGGTAGCGGGGCAGTTCTTC. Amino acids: CASSLALAVAGQFF.

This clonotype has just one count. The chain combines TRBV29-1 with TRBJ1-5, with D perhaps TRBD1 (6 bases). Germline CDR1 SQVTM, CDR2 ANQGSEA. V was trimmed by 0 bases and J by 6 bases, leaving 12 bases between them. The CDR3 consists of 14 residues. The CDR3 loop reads CSVEEGGGGQPQHF. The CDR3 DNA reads TGCAGCGTTGAAGAGGGGGGCGGCGGTCAGCCCCAGCATTTT.

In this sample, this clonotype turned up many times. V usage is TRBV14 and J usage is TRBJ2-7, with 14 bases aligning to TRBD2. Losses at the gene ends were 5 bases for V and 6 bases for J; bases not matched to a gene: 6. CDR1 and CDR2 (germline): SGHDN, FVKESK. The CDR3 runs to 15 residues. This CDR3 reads CASSSWTSGRPEQYF. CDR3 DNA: TGTGCCAGCAGCTCCTGGACTAGCGGGAGGCCCGAGCAGTACTTC. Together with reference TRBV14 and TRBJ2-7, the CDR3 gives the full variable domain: EAGVTQFPSHSVIEKGQTVTLRCDPISGHDNLYWYRRVMGKEIKFLLHFVKESKQDESGMPNNRFLAERTGGTYSTLKVQPAELEDSGVYFCASSSWTSGRPEQYFGPGTRLTVT.